The source of this TCR beta chain is a study of cytomegalovirus exposure and HLA in healthy donors. Germline assignment: CDR1 KGHSH and CDR2 LQKENI. Trimming pared 2 bases from V and 6 bases from J, leaving 8 bases between. The CDR3 spans 13 residues. The PCR ran on 60 Vbeta and 13 Jbeta primers. Profiling relied on immunoSEQ multiplex PCR, and the TCRdb table lists in-frame clones only, not all of them. The sample has about 130,000 clones; the top ten hold 2%. For this clone: Its antigen is unknown.

Whole-study results and caveats: Among the sequence variants, a highly shared cluster was likely an artifact of sequencing. Several of the most significant clusters were apparently associated with common viral pathogens in a later analysis. Versus the approximately 670-donor mean, an Asian-associated ancestry cluster reportedly showed fewer N-insertions in a later analysis. In a later analysis, at a false discovery rate of 0.05, roughly 16,000 TCR beta sequences matched HLA alleles.

The chain carries TRBV18 and TRBJ1-5, with TRBD1 as a possible D gene (6 bases). The TCR originated in a woman aged 55-70 years in good health and CMV-seronegative. The sequencing input was PBMCs. CDR3 bases: TGTGCCAGCTCACCAGGCAGGGGTCAGCCCCAGCATTTT. It translates to CASSPGRGQPQHF.